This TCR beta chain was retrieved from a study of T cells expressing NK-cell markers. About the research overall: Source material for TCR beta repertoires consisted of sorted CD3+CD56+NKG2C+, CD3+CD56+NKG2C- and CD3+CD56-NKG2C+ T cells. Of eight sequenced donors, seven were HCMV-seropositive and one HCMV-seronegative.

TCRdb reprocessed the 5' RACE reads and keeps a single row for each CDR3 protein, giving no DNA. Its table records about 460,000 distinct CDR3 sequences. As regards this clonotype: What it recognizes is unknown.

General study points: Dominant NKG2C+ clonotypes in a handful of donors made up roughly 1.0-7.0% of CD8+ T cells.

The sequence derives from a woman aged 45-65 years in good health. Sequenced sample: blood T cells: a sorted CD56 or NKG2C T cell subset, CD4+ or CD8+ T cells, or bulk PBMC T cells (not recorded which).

CDR3 in amino acids: CASSASPRQANTEAFF. This chain uses TRBV6-1 with TRBJ1-1. CDR3 length equals 16 residues. The germline gives CDR1 MNHNS, CDR2 SASEGT.